This entry features one T cell receptor (beta chain) sequence. This clonotype was seen repeatedly, ten times or more. Its binding antigen is unknown. No clone much larger than this one lies a single base away; base qualities are absent. Stable hyperthyroidism was defined as no progression to ophthalmopathy within 18 months of follow-up. Hyperthyroidism patients were newly diagnosed, with disease duration under 2 months, and aged 18 to 65 years. Patients with other autoimmune diseases, uncontrolled infections, pregnancy or lactation were excluded from the study. Clinical symptoms, serum thyroxine, TRAb, thyroid ultrasound and orbital computed tomography formed the basis of the diagnosis. Ficoll-Paque density gradient centrifugation was used to isolate PBMCs from 10 ml of fresh peripheral blood. Total RNA was extracted with Trizol reagent and quality-checked on an Agilent 2100 Bioanalyzer. V and J lose 6 bases and 1 base, and a span of 11 bases separates them. The CDR3 covers 14 residues, taking in both the cysteine and the phenylalanine. Of all the DNA, just the CDR3 is kept, 42 bases in frame from base 1. Looking up the germline V gene yields CDR1 KGHDR and CDR2 SFDVKD.

The entry originates in a study of Graves' ophthalmopathy and Graves' hyperthyroidism (dated by TCRdb to the late 2010s). For the study in its entirety: Peripheral blood was collected at initial diagnosis, before any treatment. After sampling, hyperthyroidism patients received methimazole starting at 30 mg daily, and ophthalmopathy patients received high-dose intravenous methylprednisolone. In total, 135 blood samples were TCR-sequenced: 40 to 45 ophthalmopathy, under 85 hyperthyroidism and approximately 17 hyperthyroidism-to-ophthalmopathy patients. The 100 discovery patients were randomly divided into training and test sets at a 7:3 ratio. To explore V-J signatures that distinguish ophthalmopathy from hyperthyroidism, a discovery set of about a hundred patients was enrolled, made up of around 40 with ophthalmopathy and some 60 with stable hyperthyroidism. In more than five hyperthyroidism patients, the T-cell repertoires found in thyroid tissue were compared with those found in blood. To tell Graves' ophthalmopathy apart from Graves' hyperthyroidism, and to predict which patients would progress to ophthalmopathy, the study relied on TCR beta repertoire signatures. An independent validation cohort was composed of roughly 18 hyperthyroidism patients and more than 15 patients who later progressed from hyperthyroidism to ophthalmopathy. Overall study results and their limits: In validation, the model predicted ophthalmopathy progression with about 70% sensitivity and approximately 75% specificity; approximately 12 predicted patients were CT-confirmed with GO in a median of about 7.1 months. Sample size was not predetermined statistically, and investigators were not blinded to group allocation. In cross-validation, the 13-signature model distinguished ophthalmopathy from stable hyperthyroidism with approximately 90% sensitivity and around 81% specificity, while in the test set the corresponding values were about 80% and 75%. Most expanded thyroid clonotypes with a frequency above 0.001 also appeared in blood, which suggests that blood repertoires may reflect the immune response in the thyroid.

TCR beta CDR3 regions were amplified from RNA transcripts for repertoire sequencing. The first round of RT-PCR was done with HTBI primers and the Qiagen OneStep RT-PCR kit, and was followed by a second round of multiplex PCR, then size selection and purification. Libraries were sequenced on an Illumina HiSeq2000 using paired-end 100 bp reads. The original pipeline was this. SOAPnuke was used to process the reads, removing any read that contained adapters or uncalled bases, had a mean Phred below 15, or lacked an exact match to the constant primer or identifier. COPE v1.2.5 was used to merge the high-quality paired reads. Clonotypes were defined as unique nucleotide sequences and were aligned to IMGT TRB V, D and J references using MiTCR v1.1. The analysis was limited to V-J combinations with a frequency above 0.0001, which together covered 99.2% of the repertoires. For each V-J combination, a TCR clonal expansion and chaos score was defined as the ratio of F50 clonal expansion to chaos observed in the TCRdist matrix. Welch's t-statistics and random forest were used to narrow the features down to around twelve V-J combinations, which were then fed into a naive Bayes classifier. The similarity between thyroid and blood repertoires was quantified using the Morisita-Horn index. The public reads were reprocessed in TCRdb via fastp at Q25 and MiXCR, keeping in-frame beta chains. One record per CDR3 amino acid sequence lists the most common genes and DNA. Clone size and V and J calls follow TCRdb, not the original study. A total of 350,000 to 400,000 distinct CDR3 sequences appear in this sample, roughly 14% of them only once. The ten largest clonotypes hold roughly 7% of the sample.

The source of this sequence is a woman aged 18-29 years with stable Graves' hyperthyroidism. Donor details come from another sample of the same person, matched by shared clones. Source material: peripheral blood. The chain couples TRBV24-1 to TRBJ1-2, and possibly TRBD1, on 6 matching bases. The CDR3 sequence is CATSSGTLNYGYTF. The DNA reads as follows: TGTGCCACCAGTTCCGGGACACTTAACTATGGCTACACCTTC.